These 18 T cell receptor beta chains were all obtained from the same sample, sequenced in a study of cytomegalovirus exposure and HLA in healthy donors. Repertoires were generated with immunoSEQ multiplex PCR, while TCRdb's copy carries only in-frame clones and drops some. Of fewer than 200,000 clones in the sample, roughly 85% were seen once. Material for sequencing was PBMCs. These receptors all come from a man in his late teens or twenties in good health and CMV-seropositive.

This clone has a handful of counts. The genes are TRBV10-3 and TRBJ1-1; D remains ambiguous. This CDR3 has 12 amino acids. V lost 4 bases to trimming and J lost 4 bases, with 7 bases between them. Germline values: CDR1 ENHRY, CDR2 SYGVKD. CDR3 coding DNA: TGTGCCATCAGTGCTGAGGGCACTGAAGCTTTCTTT. Its protein is CAISAEGTEAFF.

The chain carries TRBV5-1 and TRBJ1-2; 11 bases agree with TRBD1. V lost 4 bases to trimming and J lost 4 bases; unmatched junction nucleotides: 3. This CDR3 has 14 amino acids. Per the germline V gene, CDR1 is SGHRS and CDR2 is YFSETQ. CDR3 in amino acids: CASSLDRGLYGYTF. DNA for the CDR3: TGCGCCAGCAGCCTGGACAGGGGGCTCTATGGCTACACCTTC.

The chain couples TRBV12-5 to TRBJ1-2; no firm D call. The CDR3 spans 17 residues. Germline V gives CDR1 LGHNT, CDR2 FRNRAP. With 0 bases removed from V and 2 bases from J, the gap between germline ends came to 16 bases. The CDR3 nucleotides are TGTGCTAGTGGTTTGGTAGTCGGGAACTCTCCGAACTATGGCTACACCTTC. Its translation is CASGLVVGNSPNYGYTF.

This chain uses TRBV28 with TRBJ2-1; D not certain. The V gene lost 3 bases and the J gene lost 8 bases, with 14 bases spanning the gap. Looked up from germline, CDR1 is MDHEN and CDR2 is SYDVKM. The CDR3 covers 14 residues. The CDR3 coding sequence is TGTGCCAGCAGTTTCGGCAGACACTTGTATGAGCAGTTCTTC. This gives the protein CASSFGRHLYEQFF.

The chain couples TRBV28 to TRBJ2-7; 8 positions agree with TRBD1. CDR1 is MDHEN, CDR2 SYDVKM, per germline. After removal of 8 bases from V and 4 bases from J, the junction contained 10 bases not matched to a gene. The CDR3 sequence is 14 residues long. The CDR3 here is CASGTGGPPYEQYF. The CDR3 nucleotides are TGTGCCAGCGGTACAGGGGGTCCCCCGTACGAGCAGTACTTC.

The chain joins TRBV18 to TRBJ2-7, with 11 bases aligning to TRBD2. This CDR3 has 14 amino acids. Germline lookup yields CDR1 KGHSH and CDR2 LQKENI. J gave up 3 bases and V 3 bases, and 1 base lay outside the gene matches. The CDR3 sequence: CASSPGLAGYEQYF. In DNA form, the CDR3 reads TGTGCCAGCTCACCCGGACTAGCGGGCTACGAGCAGTACTTC.

The chain joins TRBV4-2 to TRBJ2-1; D is unresolved. The CDR3 contains 13 residues. V was trimmed by 0 bases and J by 8 bases, leaving 8 bases between them. The V gene's germline CDR1 is LGHNA and CDR2 YNFKEQ. The CDR3 DNA sequence: TGTGCCAGCAGCCAAGAATTTGCAGATGAGCAGTTCTTC. As protein: CASSQEFADEQFF.

This sequence joins TRBV7-8 and TRBJ2-2, with TRBD2 matching 9 bases. Germline CDR1 reads SGHVS; CDR2 reads FQNEAQ. The ends lost 0 bases at V and 3 bases at J; junction bases unmatched: 8. This CDR3 is 18 amino acids long. The CDR3 bases are TGTGCCAGCAGCTTAGCGTTAGTCGCGGGGGGGGACACCGGGGAGCTGTTTTTT. It encodes CASSLALVAGGDTGELFF.

This chain uses TRBV7-8 with TRBJ2-5; the D gene is possibly TRBD2 (5 bases). The germline V and J ends were trimmed by 1 base and 6 bases, with 12 bases remaining between them. The CDR3 consists of 14 residues. The germline CDR1 and CDR2 sequences are SGHVS and FQNEAQ. CDR3: CASSLVGRGQTQYF. The CDR3 DNA follows: TGTGCCAGCAGCTTAGTGGGGAGAGGGCAGACCCAGTACTTC.

This rearrangement joins TRBV4-1 to TRBJ2-7, with no clear D. Germline CDR1 and CDR2: MGHRA and YSYEKL. The CDR3 has 14 residues. V shed 8 bases and J shed 2 bases, with 16 bases lying between them. CDR3 sequence: CASSGANNPYEQYF. CDR3 coding DNA: TGCGCCAGCTCCGGTGCGAATAATCCCTACGAGCAGTACTTC.

J is TRBJ2-1 and V is TRBV6-1; D perhaps matches TRBD2 (8 bases). In germline, CDR1 is MNHNS, CDR2 SASEGT. There are 14 residues in the CDR3. Deletions cut 6 bases from V and 9 bases from J, with 18 bases between. The CDR3 DNA follows: TGTGCCAGCAGGCCCTCGGGAGGGGGCCGTGAGCAGTTCTTC. Residues: CASRPSGGGREQFF.

The J gene is TRBJ1-2, the V gene TRBV19, with TRBD1 matching over 7 bases. This CDR3 is 14 amino acids long. The V gene end was trimmed by 5 bases and the J gene end by 4 bases; junction bases not matched to a gene: 7. Germline loops: CDR1 LNHDA, CDR2 SQIVND (reference sequence). The CDR3 loop is CASSWGGDSYGYTF. CDR3 nucleotides: TGTGCCAGTAGTTGGGGCGGGGACAGCTATGGCTACACCTTC.

This clone was detected only once. The rearrangement links TRBV14 to TRBJ1-6, with TRBD1 as a possible D gene (5 bases). Trimming shortened V by 4 bases and J by 7 bases, and 20 bases separated the two germline ends. The CDR3 totals 17 residues. CDR1 SGHDN and CDR2 FVKESK come from the germline V gene. The CDR3 region has the DNA TGTGCCAGCAGCCCGGGGGTCTGGGAAGCTCTGAATTCACCCCTCCACTTT. This gives the protein CASSPGVWEALNSPLHF.

The V gene is TRBV28, the J gene TRBJ2-1, with 7 bases fitting TRBD2. CDR3 size: 14 residues. The V gene end was trimmed by 11 bases and the J gene end by 7 bases; junction bases not matched to a gene: 14. Germline loops: CDR1 MDHEN, CDR2 SYDVKM. CDR3 bases: TGTGCCGCAGCTTTCGCGGGAGAGTTAAATGAGCAGTTCTTC. Translating it yields CAAAFAGELNEQFF.

This clone was picked up one time. The rearrangement joins TRBV27 to TRBJ2-5; a possible D gene is TRBD2 (6 bases). Trimming took 2 bases from V and 5 from J, leaving 12 bases between them. Germline loops: CDR1 MNHEY, CDR2 SMNVEV (reference sequence). This CDR3 comprises 14 residues. CDR3 DNA sequence: TGTGCCAGCAGTTTACGGGGGATCGGGGAGACCCAGTACTTC. It codes for CASSLRGIGETQYF.

The chain joins TRBV4-2 to TRBJ2-7; tentatively, D is TRBD2 (5 bases). Germline CDR1 is LGHNA and CDR2 is YNFKEQ. The CDR3 length is 16 residues. Trimming removed 0 bases at V and 2 bases at J, with 14 bases between. The CDR3 protein is CASSQEKGVSTYEQYF. The CDR3, as DNA: TGTGCCAGCAGCCAAGAGAAGGGAGTTAGCACCTACGAGCAGTACTTC.

The chain is built from TRBV6-1 and TRBJ1-1, with no clear D. This CDR3 is built from 14 residues. CDR1 is MNHNS and CDR2 is SASEGT in the germline V gene. V lost 7 bases and J 8 bases, leaving 20 bases between the germline ends. CDR3 loop: CASKGLMVGEEAFF. The CDR3 DNA reads as TGTGCCAGCAAGGGCCTAATGGTCGGGGAGGAAGCTTTCTTT.

The chain joins TRBV28 to TRBJ2-7; tentative D call: TRBD1 (6 bases). The V end lost 2 bases, the J end lost 2 bases, and 13 bases lay between the germline ends. Germline V CDR1 and CDR2: MDHEN, SYDVKM. This CDR3 is 15 amino acids long. The CDR3 bases are TGTGCCAGCAGTTTAAGGGGGACCGGGACCTACGAGCAGTACTTC. Its protein product is CASSLRGTGTYEQYF. Using reference TRBV28 and TRBJ2-7 for the parts outside the CDR3, the full variable domain is DVKVTQSSRYLVKRTGEKVFLECVQDMDHENMFWYRQDPGLGLRLIYFSYDVKMKEKGDIPEGYSVSREKKERFSLILESASTNQTSMYLCASSLRGTGTYEQYFGPGTRLTVT.